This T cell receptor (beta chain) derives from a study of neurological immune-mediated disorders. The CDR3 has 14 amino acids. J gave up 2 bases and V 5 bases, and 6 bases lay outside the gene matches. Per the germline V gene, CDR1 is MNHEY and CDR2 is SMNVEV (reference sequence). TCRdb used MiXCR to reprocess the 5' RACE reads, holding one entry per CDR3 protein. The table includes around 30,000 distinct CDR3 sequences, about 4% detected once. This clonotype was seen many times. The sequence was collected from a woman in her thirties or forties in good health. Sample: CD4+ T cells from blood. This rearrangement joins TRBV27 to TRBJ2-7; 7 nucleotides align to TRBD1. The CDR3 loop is CASSIRQGTYEQYF. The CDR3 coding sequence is TGTGCCAGCAGTATAAGACAGGGTACCTACGAGCAGTACTTC.